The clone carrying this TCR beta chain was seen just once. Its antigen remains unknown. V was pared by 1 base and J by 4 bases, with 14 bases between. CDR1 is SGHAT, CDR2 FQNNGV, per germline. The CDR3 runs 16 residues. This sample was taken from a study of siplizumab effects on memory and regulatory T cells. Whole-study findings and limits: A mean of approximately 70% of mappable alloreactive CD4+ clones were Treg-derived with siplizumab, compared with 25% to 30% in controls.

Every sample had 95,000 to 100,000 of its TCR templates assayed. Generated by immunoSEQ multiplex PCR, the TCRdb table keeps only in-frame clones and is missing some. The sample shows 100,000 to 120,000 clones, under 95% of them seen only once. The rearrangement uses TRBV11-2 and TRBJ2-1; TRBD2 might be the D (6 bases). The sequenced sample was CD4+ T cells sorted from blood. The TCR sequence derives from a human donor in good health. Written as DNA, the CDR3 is TGTGCCAGCAGCTTAGTCGGGGGATCGGGATACAATGAGCAGTTCTTC. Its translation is CASSLVGGSGYNEQFF.